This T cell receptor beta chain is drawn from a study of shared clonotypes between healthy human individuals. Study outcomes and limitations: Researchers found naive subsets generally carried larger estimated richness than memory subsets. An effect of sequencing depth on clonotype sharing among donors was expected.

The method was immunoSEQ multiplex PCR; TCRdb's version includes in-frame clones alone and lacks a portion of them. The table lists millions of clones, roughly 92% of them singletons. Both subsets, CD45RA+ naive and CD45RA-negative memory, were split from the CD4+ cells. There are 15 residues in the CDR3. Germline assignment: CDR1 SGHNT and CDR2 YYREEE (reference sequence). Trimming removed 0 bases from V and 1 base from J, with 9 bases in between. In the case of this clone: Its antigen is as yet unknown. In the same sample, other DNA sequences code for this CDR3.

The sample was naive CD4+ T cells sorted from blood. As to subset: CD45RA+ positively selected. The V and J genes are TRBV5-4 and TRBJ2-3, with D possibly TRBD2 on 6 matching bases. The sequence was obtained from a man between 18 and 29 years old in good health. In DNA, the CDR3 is TGTGCCAGCAGCTTGGATAGCGGAGGCACAGATACGCAGTATTTT. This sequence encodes CASSLDSGGTDTQYF. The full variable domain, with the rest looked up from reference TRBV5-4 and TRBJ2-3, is ETGVTQSPTHLIKTRGQQVTLRCSSQSGHNTVSWYQQALGQGPQFIFQYYREEENGRGNFPPRFSGLQFPNYSSELNVNALELDDSALYLCASSLDSGGTDTQYFGPGTRLTVL.